Sequencing of this T cell receptor beta chain was carried out in a study of OX40 agonist ivuxolimab in advanced cancers. Study at large: There were three patients with partial responses, one having hepatocellular carcinoma and two cutaneous melanoma.

This clone is medium-sized. Its specificity is unknown. The CDR3 has 13 residues. CDR1 is MGHDK and CDR2 is SYGVNS in the germline V gene. V lost 4 bases to trimming and J lost 3 bases, with 9 bases between them. TCRdb's copy holds only in-frame clones and misses some; the assay was immunoSEQ multiplex PCR. This sample has some 70,000 clones; 82% occur once, and the top ten carry roughly 0.4%. Findings of the study overall: Expanded peripheral T cell antigen specificity was not determined. Blood T cells, both CD4+ and CD8+, expanded clonally by week 6 at 0.1 to 3.0 mg/kg. More expanded clones were found, on average, in CD8+ than in CD4+ T cells.

Specimen: CD4+ or CD8+ T cells sorted from blood, collected in a trial of the OX40 agonist ivuxolimab. The chain has TRBV25-1 and TRBJ1-2, with D unresolved. This clonotype was sampled from an adult with an advanced solid tumor such as melanoma, head and neck, liver or kidney cancer. The CDR3 here is CASSAGLYYGYTF. The DNA of the CDR3 is TGTGCCAGCAGTGCCGGGCTTTACTATGGCTACACCTTC.